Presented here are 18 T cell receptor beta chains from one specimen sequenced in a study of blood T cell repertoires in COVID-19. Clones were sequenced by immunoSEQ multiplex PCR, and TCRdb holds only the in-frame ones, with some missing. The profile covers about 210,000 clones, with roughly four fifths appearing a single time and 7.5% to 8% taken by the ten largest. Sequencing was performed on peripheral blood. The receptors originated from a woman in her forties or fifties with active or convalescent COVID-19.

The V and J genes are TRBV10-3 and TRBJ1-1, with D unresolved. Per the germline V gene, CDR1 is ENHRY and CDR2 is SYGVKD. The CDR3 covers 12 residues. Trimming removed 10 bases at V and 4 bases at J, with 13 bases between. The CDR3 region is CATRGDSTEAFF. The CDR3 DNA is TGTGCCACCCGAGGAGATAGCACTGAAGCTTTCTTT.

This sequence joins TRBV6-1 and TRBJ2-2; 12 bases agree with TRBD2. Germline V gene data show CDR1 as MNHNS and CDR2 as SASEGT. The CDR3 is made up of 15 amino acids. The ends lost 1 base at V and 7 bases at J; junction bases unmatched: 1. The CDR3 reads CASSEGLAGVGELFF. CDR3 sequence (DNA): TGTGCCAGCAGTGAAGGACTAGCGGGGGTCGGGGAGCTGTTTTTT.

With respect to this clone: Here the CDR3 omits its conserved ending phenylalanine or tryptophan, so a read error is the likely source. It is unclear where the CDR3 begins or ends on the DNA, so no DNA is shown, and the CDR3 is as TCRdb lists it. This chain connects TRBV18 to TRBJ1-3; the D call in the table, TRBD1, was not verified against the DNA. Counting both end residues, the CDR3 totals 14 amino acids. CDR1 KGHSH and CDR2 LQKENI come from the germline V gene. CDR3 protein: CASSPPSARGVLFV.

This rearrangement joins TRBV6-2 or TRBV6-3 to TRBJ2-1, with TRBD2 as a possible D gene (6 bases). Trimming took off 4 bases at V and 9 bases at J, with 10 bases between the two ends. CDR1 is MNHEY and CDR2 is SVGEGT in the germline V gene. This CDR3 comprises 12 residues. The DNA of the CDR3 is TGTGCCAGCAGTTTAGGACTACTTGAGCAGTTCTTC. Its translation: CASSLGLLEQFF.

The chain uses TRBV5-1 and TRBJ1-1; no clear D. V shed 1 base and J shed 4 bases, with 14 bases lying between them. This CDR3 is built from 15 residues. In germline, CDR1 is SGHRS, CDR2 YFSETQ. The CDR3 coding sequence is TGCGCCAGCAGCTTGTGGCCCCCTGCAGGCACTGAAGCTTTCTTT. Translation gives CASSLWPPAGTEAFF.

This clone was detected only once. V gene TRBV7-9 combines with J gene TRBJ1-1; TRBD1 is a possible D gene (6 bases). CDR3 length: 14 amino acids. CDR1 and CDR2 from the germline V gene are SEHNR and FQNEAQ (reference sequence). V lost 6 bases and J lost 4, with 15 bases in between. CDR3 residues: CASRPTGLGTEAFF. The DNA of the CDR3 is TGTGCCAGCAGGCCTACAGGGCTGGGCACTGAAGCTTTCTTT.

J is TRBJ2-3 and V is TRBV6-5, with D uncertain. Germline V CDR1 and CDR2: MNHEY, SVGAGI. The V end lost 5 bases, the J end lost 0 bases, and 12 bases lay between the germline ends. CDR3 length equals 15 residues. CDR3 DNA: TGTGCCAGCAGTAGCCACCTCTTAAGCACAGATACGCAGTATTTT. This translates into CASSSHLLSTDTQYF.

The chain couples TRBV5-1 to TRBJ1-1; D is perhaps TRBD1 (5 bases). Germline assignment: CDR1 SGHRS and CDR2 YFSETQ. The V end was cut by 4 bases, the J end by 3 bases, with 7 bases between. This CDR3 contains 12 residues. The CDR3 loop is CASSTGDTEAFF. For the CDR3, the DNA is TGCGCCAGCAGCACAGGCGACACTGAAGCTTTCTTT. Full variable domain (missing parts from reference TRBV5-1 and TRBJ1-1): KAGVTQTPRYLIKTRGQQVTLSCSPISGHRSVSWYQQTPGQGLQFLFEYFSETQRNKGNFPGRFSGRQFSNSRSEMNVSTLELGDSALYLCASSTGDTEAFFGQGTRLTVV.

The CDR3 DNA reads as TGTGCCAGTAGCCCAACGGTCGGGGATCAGCCCCAGCATTTT. It encodes CASSPTVGDQPQHF. The rearrangement joins TRBV19 to TRBJ1-5, with no clear D. Per germline, CDR1 LNHDA and CDR2 SQIVND (reference sequence). Trimming removed 6 bases from V and 5 bases from J, with 14 bases in between. The CDR3 consists of 14 residues. Supplemented by reference TRBV19 and TRBJ1-5, the full variable domain reads DGGITQSPKYLFRKEGQNVTLSCEQNLNHDAMYWYRQDPGQGLRLIYYSQIVNDFQKGDIAEGYSVSREKKESFPLTVTSAQKNPTAFYLCASSPTVGDQPQHFGDGTRLSIL.

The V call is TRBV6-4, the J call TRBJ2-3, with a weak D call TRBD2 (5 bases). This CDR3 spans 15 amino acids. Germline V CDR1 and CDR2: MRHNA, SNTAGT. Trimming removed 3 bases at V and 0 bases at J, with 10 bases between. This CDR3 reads CASSEVGGSTDTQYF. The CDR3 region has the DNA TGTGCCAGCAGTGAAGTCGGCGGGAGCACAGATACGCAGTATTTT.

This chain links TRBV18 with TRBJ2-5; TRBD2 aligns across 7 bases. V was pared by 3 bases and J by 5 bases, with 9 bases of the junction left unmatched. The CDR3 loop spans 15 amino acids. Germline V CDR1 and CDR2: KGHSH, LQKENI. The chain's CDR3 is CASSPRLAGGETQYF. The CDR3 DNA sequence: TGTGCCAGCTCACCCCGACTAGCCGGGGGGGAGACCCAGTACTTC.

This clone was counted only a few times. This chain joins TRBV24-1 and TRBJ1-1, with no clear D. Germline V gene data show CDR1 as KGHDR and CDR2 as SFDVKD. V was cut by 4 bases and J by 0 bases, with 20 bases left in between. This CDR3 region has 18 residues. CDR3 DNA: TGTGCCACCAGTGACCCCTCTGTAGTCGGAGGGCTGAACACTGAAGCTTTCTTT. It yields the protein CATSDPSVVGGLNTEAFF.

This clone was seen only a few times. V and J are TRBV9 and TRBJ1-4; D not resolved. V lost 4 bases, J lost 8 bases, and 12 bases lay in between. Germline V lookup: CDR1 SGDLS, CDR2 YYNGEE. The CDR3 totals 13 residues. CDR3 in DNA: TGTGCCAGCAGCCCCCGGACTGGAGAAAAACTGTTTTTT. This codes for CASSPRTGEKLFF.

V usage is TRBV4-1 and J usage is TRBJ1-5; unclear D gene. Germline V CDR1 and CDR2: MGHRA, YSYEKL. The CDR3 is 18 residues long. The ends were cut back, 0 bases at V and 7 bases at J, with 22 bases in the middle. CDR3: CASSQDLLTVAIPQPQHF. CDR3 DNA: TGCGCCAGCAGCCAAGATCTACTCACGGTCGCAATCCCACAGCCCCAGCATTTT.

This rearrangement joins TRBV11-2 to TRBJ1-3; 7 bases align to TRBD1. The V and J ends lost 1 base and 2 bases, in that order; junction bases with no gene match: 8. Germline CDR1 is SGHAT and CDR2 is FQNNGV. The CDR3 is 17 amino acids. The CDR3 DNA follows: TGTGCCAGCAGCTTAGGGACAGGAGTTGTTACTGGAAACACCATATATTTT. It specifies CASSLGTGVVTGNTIYF.

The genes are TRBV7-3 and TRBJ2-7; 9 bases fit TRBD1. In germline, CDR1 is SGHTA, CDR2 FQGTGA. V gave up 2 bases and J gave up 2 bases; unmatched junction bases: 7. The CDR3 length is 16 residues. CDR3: CASSLSSTGGPYEQYF. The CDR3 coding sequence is TGTGCCAGCAGCTTATCCTCCACAGGGGGCCCCTACGAGCAGTACTTC.

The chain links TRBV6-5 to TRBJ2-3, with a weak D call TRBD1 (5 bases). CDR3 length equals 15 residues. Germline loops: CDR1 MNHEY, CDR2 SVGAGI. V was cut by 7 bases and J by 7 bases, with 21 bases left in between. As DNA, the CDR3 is TGTGCCAGCATCCCCGACCTTGGTAGGGGAAATACGCAGTATTTT. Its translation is CASIPDLGRGNTQYF.

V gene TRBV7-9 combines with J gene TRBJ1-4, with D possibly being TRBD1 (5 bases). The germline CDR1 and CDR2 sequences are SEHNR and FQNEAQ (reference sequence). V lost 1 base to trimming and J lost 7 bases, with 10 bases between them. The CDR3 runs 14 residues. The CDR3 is CASSLEGQGEKLFF. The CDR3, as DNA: TGTGCCAGCAGCTTAGAGGGGCAGGGTGAAAAACTGTTTTTT.